Following are 2 T cell receptor beta chains from one sample sequenced in a study of tumor and adjacent non-tumor tissue in lung cancer. The library came from three nested PCR rounds adapted from ARM-PCR protocols. One entry per CDR3 protein results from TCRdb running MiXCR on the multiplex PCR reads. The sample contains approximately 100,000 distinct CDR3 sequences, around 57% of which appear only once. RNA was extracted from bulk tissue without any cell sorting. Distant lung tissue was collected more than 3 cm away from the tumor edge. The sequencing sample was made of distant non-tumor lung tissue. The receptors derive from a man in his sixties with non-small cell lung cancer.

Details on this clonotype: Mismatch with germline at one junction end may stem from a read error. The J gene is TRBJ2-7, the V gene TRBV11-3, with D hard to call. CDR1 and CDR2 (germline): SGHNT, YENEEA. The CDR3 is 14 amino acids. CDR3 nucleotides: TGCGCCAGCAGCTTAGAGAACTCAGGTGGCGAGCAGTACTTC. Residues: CASSLENSGGEQYF. Full variable domain (missing parts from reference TRBV11-3 and TRBJ2-7): EAGVVQSPRYKIIEKKQPVAFWCNPISGHNTLYWYLQNLGQGPELLIRYENEEAVDDSQLPKDRFSAERLKGVDSTLKIQPAELGDSAVYLCASSLENSGGEQYFGPGTRLTVT.

As to this clonotype: This CDR3 is missing its conserved last phenylalanine or tryptophan, likely due to a read error. J is TRBJ2-2 and V is TRBV6-5; D gene ambiguous. Looked up from germline, CDR1 is MNHEY and CDR2 is SVGAGI. V lost 1 base to trimming and J lost 7 bases, with 7 bases between them. The CDR3 is 13 residues long. In DNA form, the CDR3 reads TGTGCCAGCAGTTACTTATACATCGGGGAGCTGTTTGTT. Translated: CASSYLYIGELFV.